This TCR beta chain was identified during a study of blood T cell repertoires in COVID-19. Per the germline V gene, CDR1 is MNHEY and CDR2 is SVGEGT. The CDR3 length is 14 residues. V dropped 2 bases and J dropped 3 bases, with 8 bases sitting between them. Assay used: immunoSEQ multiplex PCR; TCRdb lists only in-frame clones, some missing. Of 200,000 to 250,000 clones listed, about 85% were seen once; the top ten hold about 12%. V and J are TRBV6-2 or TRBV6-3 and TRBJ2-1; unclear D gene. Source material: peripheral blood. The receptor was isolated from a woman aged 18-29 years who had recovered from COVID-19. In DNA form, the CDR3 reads TGTGCCAGCAGTTACGAGTCTTACTACAATGAGCAGTTCTTC. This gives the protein CASSYESYYNEQFF.